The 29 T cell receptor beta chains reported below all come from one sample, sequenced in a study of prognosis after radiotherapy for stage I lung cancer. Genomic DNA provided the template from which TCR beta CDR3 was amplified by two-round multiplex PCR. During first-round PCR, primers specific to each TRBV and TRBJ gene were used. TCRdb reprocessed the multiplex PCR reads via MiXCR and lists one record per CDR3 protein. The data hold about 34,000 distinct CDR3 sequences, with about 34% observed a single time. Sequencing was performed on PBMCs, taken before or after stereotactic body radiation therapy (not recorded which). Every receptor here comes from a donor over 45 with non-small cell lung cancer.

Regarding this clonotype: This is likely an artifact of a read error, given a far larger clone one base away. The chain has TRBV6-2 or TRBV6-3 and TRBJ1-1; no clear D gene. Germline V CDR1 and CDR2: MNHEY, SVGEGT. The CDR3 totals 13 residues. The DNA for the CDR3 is TGTGCCAACAGTAAGGGATTGAACACTGAAGCTTTCTTT. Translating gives CANSKGLNTEAFF.

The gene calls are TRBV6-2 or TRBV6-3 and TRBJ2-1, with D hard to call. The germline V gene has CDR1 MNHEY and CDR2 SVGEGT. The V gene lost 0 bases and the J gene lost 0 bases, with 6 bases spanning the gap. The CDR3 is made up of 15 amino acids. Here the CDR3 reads CASSYSASSYNEQFF. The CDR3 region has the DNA TGTGCCAGCAGTTACTCGGCAAGCTCCTACAATGAGCAGTTCTTC.

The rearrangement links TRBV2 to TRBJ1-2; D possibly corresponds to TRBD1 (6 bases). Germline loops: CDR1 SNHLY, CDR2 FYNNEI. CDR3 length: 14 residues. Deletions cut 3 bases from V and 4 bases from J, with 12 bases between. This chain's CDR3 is CASSEAGDGYGYTF. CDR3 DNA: TGTGCCAGCAGTGAGGCAGGGGACGGCTATGGCTACACCTTC.

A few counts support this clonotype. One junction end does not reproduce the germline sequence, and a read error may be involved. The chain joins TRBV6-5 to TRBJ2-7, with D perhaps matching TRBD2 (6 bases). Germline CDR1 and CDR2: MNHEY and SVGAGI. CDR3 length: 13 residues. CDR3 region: CASSYFMDYEHYF. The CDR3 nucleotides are TGTGCCAGCAGTTACTTTATGGACTACGAGCATTACTTC.

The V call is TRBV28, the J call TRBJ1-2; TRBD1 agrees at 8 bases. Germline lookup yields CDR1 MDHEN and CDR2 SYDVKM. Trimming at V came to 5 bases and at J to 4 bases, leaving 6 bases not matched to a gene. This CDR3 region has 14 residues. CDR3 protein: CASSPLGQAYGYTF. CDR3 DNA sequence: TGTGCCAGCAGTCCGTTGGGACAGGCCTATGGCTACACCTTC.

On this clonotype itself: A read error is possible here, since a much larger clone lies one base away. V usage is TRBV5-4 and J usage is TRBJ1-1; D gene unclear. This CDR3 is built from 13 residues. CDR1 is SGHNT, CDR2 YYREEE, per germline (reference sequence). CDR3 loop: CSSSLAGQPYGSF. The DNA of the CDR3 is TGTTCCAGCAGCCTGGCCGGGCAGCCCTACGGATCATTT.

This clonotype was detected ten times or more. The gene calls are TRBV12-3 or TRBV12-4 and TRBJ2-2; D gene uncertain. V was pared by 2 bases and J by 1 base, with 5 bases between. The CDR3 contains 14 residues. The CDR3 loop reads CASSLSVNTGELFF. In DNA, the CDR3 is TGTGCCAGCAGTTTATCAGTGAACACCGGGGAGCTGTTTTTT.

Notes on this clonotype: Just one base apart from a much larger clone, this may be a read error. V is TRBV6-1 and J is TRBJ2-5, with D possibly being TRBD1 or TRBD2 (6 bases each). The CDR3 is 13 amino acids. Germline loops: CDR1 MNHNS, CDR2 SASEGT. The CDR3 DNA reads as TGTGCCAGCTCGACTGAGGGGGGCGAGAACCAGTACTTC. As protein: CASSTEGGENQYF.

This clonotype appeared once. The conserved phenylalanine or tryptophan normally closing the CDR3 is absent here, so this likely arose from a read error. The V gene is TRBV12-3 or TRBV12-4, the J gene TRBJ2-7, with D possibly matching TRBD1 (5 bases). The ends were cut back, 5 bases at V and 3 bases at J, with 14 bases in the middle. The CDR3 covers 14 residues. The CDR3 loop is CASSPQVALYEQYL. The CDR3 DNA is TGTGCCAGCAGTCCACAGGTGGCCCTCTACGAGCAGTACCTC.

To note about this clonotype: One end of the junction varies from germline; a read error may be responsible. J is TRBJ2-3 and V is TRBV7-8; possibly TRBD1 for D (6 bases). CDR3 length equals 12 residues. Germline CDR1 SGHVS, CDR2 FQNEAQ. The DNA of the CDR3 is TGTGGCAGCAGACAGGTGACAGATACGCAGTATTTT. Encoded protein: CGSRQVTDTQYF.

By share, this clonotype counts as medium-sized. The CDR3 DNA is TGTGCCAGCAGCTTATTTGGCTATGGCTACACCTTC. Its protein product is CASSLFGYGYTF. V usage is TRBV12-3 or TRBV12-4 and J usage is TRBJ1-2; D gene unclear. This CDR3 has 12 amino acids. Between the trimmed V and J ends, which lost 6 bases and 4 bases, there was a span of 9 bases.

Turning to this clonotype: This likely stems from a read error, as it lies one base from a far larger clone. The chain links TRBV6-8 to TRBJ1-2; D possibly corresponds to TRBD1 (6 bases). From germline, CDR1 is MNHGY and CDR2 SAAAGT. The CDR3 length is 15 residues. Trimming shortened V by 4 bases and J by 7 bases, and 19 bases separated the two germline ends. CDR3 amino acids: CASSSTTGFWGGYTF. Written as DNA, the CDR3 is TGTGCCAGCAGTTCAACGACAGGCTTCTGGGGTGGCTACACCTTC.

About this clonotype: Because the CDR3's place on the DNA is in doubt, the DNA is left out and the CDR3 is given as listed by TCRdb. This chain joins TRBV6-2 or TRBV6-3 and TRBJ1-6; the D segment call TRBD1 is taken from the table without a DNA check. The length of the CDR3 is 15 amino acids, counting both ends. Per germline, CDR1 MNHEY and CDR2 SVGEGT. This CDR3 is CASSWGQGAESTLHF.

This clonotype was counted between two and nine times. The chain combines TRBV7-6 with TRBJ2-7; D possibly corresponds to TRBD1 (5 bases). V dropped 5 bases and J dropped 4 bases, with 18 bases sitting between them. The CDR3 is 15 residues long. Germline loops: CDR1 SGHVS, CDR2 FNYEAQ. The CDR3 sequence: CASSPTDMRLYEQYF. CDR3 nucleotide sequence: TGTGCCAGCAGCCCAACGGACATGCGGTTGTACGAGCAGTACTTC.

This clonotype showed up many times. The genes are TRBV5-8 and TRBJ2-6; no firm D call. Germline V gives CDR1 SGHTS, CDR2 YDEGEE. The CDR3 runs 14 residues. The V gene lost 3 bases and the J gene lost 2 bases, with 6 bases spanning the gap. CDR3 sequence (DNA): TGTGCCAGCAGCTCGATTACTGGGGCCAACGTCCTGACTTTC. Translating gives CASSSITGANVLTF.

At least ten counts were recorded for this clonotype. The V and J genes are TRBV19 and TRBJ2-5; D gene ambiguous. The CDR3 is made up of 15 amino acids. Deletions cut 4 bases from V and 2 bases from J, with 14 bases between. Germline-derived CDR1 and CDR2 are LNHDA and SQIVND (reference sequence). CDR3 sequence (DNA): TGTGCCAGTAGTACCCGGGCTCAAGTACAAGAGACCCAGTACTTC. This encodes CASSTRAQVQETQYF.

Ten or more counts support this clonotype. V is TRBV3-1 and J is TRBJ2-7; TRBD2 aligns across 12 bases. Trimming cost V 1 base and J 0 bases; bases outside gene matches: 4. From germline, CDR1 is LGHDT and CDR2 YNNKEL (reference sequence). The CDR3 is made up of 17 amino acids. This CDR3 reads CASSQVRLAGDSYEQYF. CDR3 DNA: TGTGCCAGCAGCCAAGTCCGACTAGCGGGGGACTCCTACGAGCAGTACTTC.

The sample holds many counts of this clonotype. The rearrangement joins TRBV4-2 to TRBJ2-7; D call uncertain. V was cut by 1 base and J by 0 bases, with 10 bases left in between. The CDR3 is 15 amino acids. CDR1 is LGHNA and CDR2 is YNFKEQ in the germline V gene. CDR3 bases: TGTGCCAGCAGCCAAGTCCGCACGAGCTCCTACGAGCAGTACTTC. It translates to CASSQVRTSSYEQYF.

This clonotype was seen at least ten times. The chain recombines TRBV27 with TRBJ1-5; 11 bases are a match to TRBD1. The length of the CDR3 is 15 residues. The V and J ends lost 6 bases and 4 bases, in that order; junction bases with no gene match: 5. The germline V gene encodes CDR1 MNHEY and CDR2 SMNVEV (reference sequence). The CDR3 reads CASSPGTGGNQPQHF. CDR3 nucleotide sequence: TGTGCCAGCAGCCCCGGGACAGGGGGAAATCAGCCCCAGCATTTT.

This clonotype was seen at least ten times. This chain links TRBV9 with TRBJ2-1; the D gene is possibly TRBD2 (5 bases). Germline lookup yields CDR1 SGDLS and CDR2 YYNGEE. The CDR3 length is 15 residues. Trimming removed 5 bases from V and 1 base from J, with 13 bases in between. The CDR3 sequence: CASRVAGPSYNEQFF. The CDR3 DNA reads TGTGCCAGCAGGGTGGCGGGCCCTTCCTACAATGAGCAGTTCTTC. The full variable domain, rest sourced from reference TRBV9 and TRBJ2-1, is DSGVTQTPKHLITATGQRVTLRCSPRSGDLSVYWYQQSLDQGLQFLIQYYNGEERAKGNILERFSAQQFPDLHSELNLSSLELGDSALYFCASRVAGPSYNEQFFGPGTRLTVL.

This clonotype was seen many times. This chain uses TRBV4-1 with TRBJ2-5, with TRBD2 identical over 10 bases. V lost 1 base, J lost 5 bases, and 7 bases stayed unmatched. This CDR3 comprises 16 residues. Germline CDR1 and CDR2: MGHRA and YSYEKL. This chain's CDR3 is CASSQVKRGGRETQYF. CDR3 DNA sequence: TGCGCCAGCAGCCAAGTGAAGCGGGGGGGCCGGGAGACCCAGTACTTC.

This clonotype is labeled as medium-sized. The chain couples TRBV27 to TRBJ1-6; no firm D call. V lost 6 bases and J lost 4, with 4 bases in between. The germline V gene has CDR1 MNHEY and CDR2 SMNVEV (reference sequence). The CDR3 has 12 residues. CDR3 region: CASREYNSPLHF. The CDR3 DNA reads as TGTGCCAGCAGGGAGTATAATTCACCCCTCCACTTT.

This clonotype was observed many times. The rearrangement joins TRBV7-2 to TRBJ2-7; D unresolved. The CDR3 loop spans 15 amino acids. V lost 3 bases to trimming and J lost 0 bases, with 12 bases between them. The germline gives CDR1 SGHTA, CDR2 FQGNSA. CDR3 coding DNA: TGTGCCAGCAGCTTGGCTTCTGAGAGCTCCTACGAGCAGTACTTC. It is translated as CASSLASESSYEQYF.

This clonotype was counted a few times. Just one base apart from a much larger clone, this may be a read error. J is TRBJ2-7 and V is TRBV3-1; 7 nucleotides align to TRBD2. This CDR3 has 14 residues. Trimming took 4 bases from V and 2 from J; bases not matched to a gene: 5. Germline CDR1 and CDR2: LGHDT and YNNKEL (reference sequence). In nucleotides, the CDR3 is TGTGCCAGCAGCCCTGGACTAGGCACCTACGAGCAGTACTTC. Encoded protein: CASSPGLGTYEQYF.

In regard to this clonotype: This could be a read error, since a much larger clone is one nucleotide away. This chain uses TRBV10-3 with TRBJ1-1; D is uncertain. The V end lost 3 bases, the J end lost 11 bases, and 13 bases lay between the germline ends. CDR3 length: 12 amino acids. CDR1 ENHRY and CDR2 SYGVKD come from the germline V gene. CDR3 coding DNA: TGTGCCATCAGTGAAGGGCCATTGTGGGCTTTCTTT. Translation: CAISEGPLWAFF.

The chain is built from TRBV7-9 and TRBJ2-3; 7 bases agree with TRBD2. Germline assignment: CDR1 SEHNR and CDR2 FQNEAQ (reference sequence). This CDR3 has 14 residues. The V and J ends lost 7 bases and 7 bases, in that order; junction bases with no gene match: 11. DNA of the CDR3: TGTGCCAGCAACCTGGGACTAACGGGGAATACGCAGTATTTT. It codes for CASNLGLTGNTQYF.

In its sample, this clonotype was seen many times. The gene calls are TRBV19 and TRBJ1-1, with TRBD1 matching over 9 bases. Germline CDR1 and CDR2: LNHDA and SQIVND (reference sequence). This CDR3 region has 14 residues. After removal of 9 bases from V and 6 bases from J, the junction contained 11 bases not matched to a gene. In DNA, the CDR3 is TGTGCCAGCCGGAACGGACAGGGGAGGGCTGAAGCTTTCTTT. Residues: CASRNGQGRAEAFF.

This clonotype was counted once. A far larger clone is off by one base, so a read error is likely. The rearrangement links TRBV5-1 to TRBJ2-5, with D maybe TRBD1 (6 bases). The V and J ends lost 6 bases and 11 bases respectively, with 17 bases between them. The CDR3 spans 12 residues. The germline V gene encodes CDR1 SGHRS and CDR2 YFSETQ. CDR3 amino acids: CASTSQGYDQYF. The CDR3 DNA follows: TGCGCCAGCACCTCCCAGGGGTACGATCAGTACTTC.

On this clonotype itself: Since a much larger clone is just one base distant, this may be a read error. This CDR3 is CASSPGLAGWQDTQYF. Here the CDR3 DNA reads TGTGCCAGCTCCCCGGGACTAGCGGGGTGGCAAGATACGCAGTATTTT. The chain has TRBV18 and TRBJ2-3, with 13 bases fitting TRBD2. Unmatched junction bases numbered 8, after V lost 6 bases and J lost 5 bases. CDR3 size: 16 residues. Germline V gene data show CDR1 as KGHSH and CDR2 as LQKENI.